What follows is one T cell receptor beta chain and its context. The antigen remains undetermined. This sample was taken from a study of cytomegalovirus exposure and HLA in healthy donors. This CDR3 region has 13 residues. The germline gives CDR1 MDHEN, CDR2 SYDVKM. J gave up 2 bases and V 10 bases, and 5 bases lay outside the gene matches. General study points: Accounts indicate the classifier identified cytomegalovirus status with strong specificity and sensitivity.

Both 60 Vbeta primers and 13 Jbeta primers went into the PCR. Using immunoSEQ multiplex PCR, the repertoire was profiled, and TCRdb retains in-frame clones only, with some absent. The sample holds about 130,000 clones; around 82% are singletons and the top ten take approximately 10%. The sample was PBMCs. The chain combines TRBV28 with TRBJ2-3; 8 nucleotides align to TRBD2. This clonotype was sampled from a male donor in good health and CMV-seropositive. CDR3 coding DNA: TGTGCCATTGGTAGCGGGAACACAGATACGCAGTATTTT. Protein product: CAIGSGNTDTQYF.